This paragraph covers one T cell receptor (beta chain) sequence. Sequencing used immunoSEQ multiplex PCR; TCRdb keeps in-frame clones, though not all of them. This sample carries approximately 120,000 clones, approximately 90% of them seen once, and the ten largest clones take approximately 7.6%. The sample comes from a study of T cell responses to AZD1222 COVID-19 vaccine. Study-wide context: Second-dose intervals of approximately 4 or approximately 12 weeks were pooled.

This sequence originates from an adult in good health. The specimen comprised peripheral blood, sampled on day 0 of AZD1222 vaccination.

CDR3 in amino acids: CASSKRGQGYSNEQFF. The CDR3 DNA follows: TGTGCCAGCAGCAAACGGGGACAGGGCTATAGCAATGAGCAGTTCTTC. The V and J genes are TRBV21-1 and TRBJ2-1; TRBD1, the table's D call, lacks a check against the DNA. TRBV21-1 represents a pseudogene. CDR3 length equals 16 residues.